These T cell receptor beta chains were read from a single sample in a study of shared clonotypes between healthy human individuals. The method was immunoSEQ multiplex PCR; TCRdb's version includes in-frame clones alone and lacks a portion of them. The repertoire includes around 2.3 million clones, approximately 94% of them detected once, and around 0.13% sits in the top ten. The specimen sequenced was naive CD4+ T cells sorted from blood. These receptors all come from a man aged 18 to 35 in good health. Both conserved end residues are part of each CDR3. D genes are given only for firm matches. Size is omitted from some rows. Given values are once, few, many or a class for expanded clones.

D gene: .; J gene: TRBJ2-6; V gene: TRBV29-1; clone size: .; CDR3 protein: CSVDVLSSGANVLTF; CDR3 DNA: TGCAGCGTTGACGTATTGAGCTCTGGGGCCAACGTCCTGACTTTC
D gene: TRBD1; J gene: TRBJ1-2; V gene: TRBV28; clone size: .; CDR3 protein: CASSLGQGYGYTF; CDR3 DNA: TGTGCCAGCAGCCTTGGACAGGGCTATGGCTACACCTTC
D gene: .; J gene: TRBJ1-6; V gene: TRBV7-2; clone size: once; CDR3 protein: CASSTRTAGLPHF; CDR3 DNA: TGTGCCAGCAGCACCCGGACAGCCGGCTTACCCCACTTT
D gene: TRBD1; J gene: TRBJ2-7; V gene: TRBV5-6; clone size: .; CDR3 protein: CASSWGQGAVREQYF; CDR3 DNA: TGTGCCAGCAGCTGGGGACAGGGGGCGGTTCGCGAGCAGTACTTC
D gene: TRBD2; J gene: TRBJ2-7; V gene: TRBV7-3; clone size: once; CDR3 protein: CASSLTGLLAEQYF; CDR3 DNA: TGTGCCAGCAGCTTAACGGGACTACTGGCCGAGCAGTACTTC
D gene: TRBD1; J gene: TRBJ1-1; V gene: TRBV29-1; clone size: .; CDR3 protein: CSVDRGRSAEAFF; CDR3 DNA: TGCAGCGTCGACAGGGGGCGGTCGGCTGAAGCTTTCTTT
D gene: TRBD1; J gene: TRBJ2-3; V gene: TRBV11-3; clone size: .; CDR3 protein: CASSRGQGGGDTQYF; CDR3 DNA: TGTGCCAGCAGCCGGGGACAGGGGGGAGGAGATACGCAGTATTTT
D gene: .; J gene: TRBJ2-2; V gene: TRBV5-1; clone size: .; CDR3 protein: CASKVGGSSGELFF; CDR3 DNA: TGCGCCAGCAAGGTTGGAGGTTCGAGCGGGGAGCTGTTTTTT
D gene: .; J gene: TRBJ1-4; V gene: TRBV10-3; clone size: .; CDR3 protein: CAISEYAGLATNEKLFF; CDR3 DNA: TGTGCCATCAGTGAGTATGCAGGACTTGCAACTAATGAAAAACTGTTTTTT
D gene: TRBD2; J gene: TRBJ2-2; V gene: TRBV9; clone size: .; CDR3 protein: CASKSGGGNTGELFF; CDR3 DNA: TGTGCCAGCAAAAGCGGGGGAGGAAACACCGGGGAGCTGTTTTTT
D gene: TRBD1; J gene: TRBJ1-2; V gene: TRBV9; clone size: .; CDR3 protein: CASSERQGAPGYTF; CDR3 DNA: TGTGCCAGCAGCGAGAGACAGGGGGCGCCCGGCTACACCTTC
D gene: .; J gene: TRBJ2-6; V gene: TRBV5-8; clone size: .; CDR3 protein: CASSLAGTGANVLTF; CDR3 DNA: TGTGCCAGCAGCTTGGCGGGGACTGGGGCCAACGTCCTGACTTTC
D gene: .; J gene: TRBJ2-5; V gene: TRBV6-4; clone size: .; CDR3 protein: CASSAPGPPETQYF; CDR3 DNA: TGTGCCAGCAGTGCCCCAGGTCCTCCAGAGACCCAGTACTTC
D gene: .; J gene: TRBJ2-1; V gene: TRBV7-2; clone size: .; CDR3 protein: CASRGPNYNEQFF; CDR3 DNA: TGTGCCAGCAGAGGACCTAACTACAATGAGCAGTTCTTC
D gene: .; J gene: TRBJ1-1; V gene: TRBV28; clone size: .; CDR3 protein: CASSLGGAAEAFF; CDR3 DNA: TGTGCCAGCAGTTTGGGGGGCGCCGCTGAGGCTTTCTTT
D gene: .; J gene: TRBJ1-4; V gene: TRBV30; clone size: .; CDR3 protein: CAWSGGGFGEKLFF; CDR3 DNA: TGTGCCTGGAGTGGAGGGGGGTTTGGTGAAAAACTGTTTTTT
D gene: .; J gene: TRBJ1-2; V gene: TRBV27; clone size: .; CDR3 protein: CASSPQVMGGYTF; CDR3 DNA: TGTGCCAGCAGTCCCCAAGTGATGGGTGGCTACACCTTC
D gene: .; J gene: TRBJ1-2; V gene: TRBV4-1; clone size: .; CDR3 protein: CASSQEGFGYTF; CDR3 DNA: TGCGCCAGCAGCCAAGAGGGTTTTGGCTACACCTTC
D gene: TRBD2; J gene: TRBJ2-7; V gene: TRBV7-2; clone size: .; CDR3 protein: CASSLDGLAQNEQYF; CDR3 DNA: TGTGCCAGCAGCTTAGACGGACTAGCTCAAAACGAGCAGTACTTC
D gene: .; J gene: TRBJ2-3; V gene: TRBV27; clone size: .; CDR3 protein: CASKLGSGTDTQYF; CDR3 DNA: TGTGCCTCCAAATTGGGTAGCGGCACAGATACGCAGTATTTT
D gene: TRBD1; J gene: TRBJ2-7; V gene: TRBV5-5; clone size: .; CDR3 protein: CASSYSGTASYEQYF; CDR3 DNA: TGTGCCAGCAGCTATAGTGGGACAGCCTCCTACGAGCAGTACTTC
D gene: TRBD1; J gene: TRBJ1-2; V gene: TRBV25-1; clone size: .; CDR3 protein: CASSELDRDYGYTF; CDR3 DNA: TGTGCCAGCAGTGAACTGGACAGGGACTATGGCTACACCTTC
D gene: .; J gene: TRBJ1-2; V gene: TRBV7-2; clone size: .; CDR3 protein: CASSLGGNYGYTF; CDR3 DNA: TGTGCCAGCAGCTTAGGCGGAAACTATGGCTACACCTTC